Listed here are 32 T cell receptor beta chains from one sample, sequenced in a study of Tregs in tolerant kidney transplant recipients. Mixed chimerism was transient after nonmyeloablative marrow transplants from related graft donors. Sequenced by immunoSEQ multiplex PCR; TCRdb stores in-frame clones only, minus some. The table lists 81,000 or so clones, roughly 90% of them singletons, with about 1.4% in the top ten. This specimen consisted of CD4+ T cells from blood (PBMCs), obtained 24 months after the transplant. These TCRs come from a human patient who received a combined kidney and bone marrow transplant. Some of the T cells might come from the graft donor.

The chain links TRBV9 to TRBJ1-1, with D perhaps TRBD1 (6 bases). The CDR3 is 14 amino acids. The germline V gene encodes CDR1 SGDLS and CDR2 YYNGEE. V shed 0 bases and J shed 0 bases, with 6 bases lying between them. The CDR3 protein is CASSVDRVNTEAFF. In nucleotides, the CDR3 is TGTGCCAGCAGCGTAGACAGGGTGAACACTGAAGCTTTCTTT.

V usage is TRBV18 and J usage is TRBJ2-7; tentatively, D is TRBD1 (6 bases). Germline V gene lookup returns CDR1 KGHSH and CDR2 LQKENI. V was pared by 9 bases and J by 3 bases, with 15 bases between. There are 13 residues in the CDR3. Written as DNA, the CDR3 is TGTGCCAGTTCGGACAGACGAAACTACGAGCAGTACTTC. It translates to CASSDRRNYEQYF.

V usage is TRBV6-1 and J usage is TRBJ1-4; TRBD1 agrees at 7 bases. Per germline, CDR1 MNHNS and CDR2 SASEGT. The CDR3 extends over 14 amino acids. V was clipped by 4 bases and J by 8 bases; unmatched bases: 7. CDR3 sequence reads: CASSAGLTGEKLFF. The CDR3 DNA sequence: TGTGCCAGCAGTGCCGGGCTGACAGGGGAAAAACTGTTTTTT.

In DNA form, the CDR3 reads TGTGCCAGCAGTTGGCAGGGTTACACAGATACGCAGTATTTT. Translating it yields CASSWQGYTDTQYF. The chain is built from TRBV27 and TRBJ2-3, with D maybe TRBD1 (5 bases). V shed 4 bases and J shed 2 bases, with 10 bases lying between them. Germline V gene sequence: CDR1 MNHEY, CDR2 SMNVEV (reference sequence). CDR3 length equals 14 residues.

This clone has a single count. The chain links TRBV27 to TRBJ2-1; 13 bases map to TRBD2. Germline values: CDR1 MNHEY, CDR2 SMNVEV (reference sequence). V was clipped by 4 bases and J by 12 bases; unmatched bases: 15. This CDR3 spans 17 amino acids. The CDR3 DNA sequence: TGTGCCAGCAGTTCCGGGCGGGGACTAGCGGGGAACCTTGGGCAGTTCTTC. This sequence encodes CASSSGRGLAGNLGQFF.

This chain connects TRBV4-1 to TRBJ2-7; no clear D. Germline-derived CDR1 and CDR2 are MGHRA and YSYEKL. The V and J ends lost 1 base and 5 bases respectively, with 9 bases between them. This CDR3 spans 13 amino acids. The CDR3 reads CASSQAGYHEQYF. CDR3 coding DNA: TGCGCCAGCAGCCAAGCCGGGTACCACGAGCAGTACTTC.

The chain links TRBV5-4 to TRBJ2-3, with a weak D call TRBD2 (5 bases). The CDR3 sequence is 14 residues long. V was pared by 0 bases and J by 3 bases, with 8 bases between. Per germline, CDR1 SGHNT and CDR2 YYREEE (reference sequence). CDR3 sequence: CASSLAEGTDTQYF. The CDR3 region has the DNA TGTGCCAGCAGCTTGGCCGAGGGTACAGATACGCAGTATTTT.

The chain's CDR3 is CASSLFPSGSTDTQYF. The CDR3 nucleotides are TGTGCCAGCAGCTTATTCCCTAGCGGGAGTACAGATACGCAGTATTTT. This sequence joins TRBV7-3 and TRBJ2-3; 10 nucleotides align to TRBD2. The CDR3 length is 16 residues. V shed 2 bases, J shed 3 bases, and the junction held 5 bases outside the gene matches. Germline V lookup: CDR1 SGHTA, CDR2 FQGTGA. Together with reference TRBV7-3 and TRBJ2-3, the CDR3 gives the full variable domain: GAGVSQTPSNKVTEKGKYVELRCDPISGHTALYWYRQSLGQGPEFLIYFQGTGAADDSGLPNDRFFAVRPEGSVSTLKIQRTERGDSAVYLCASSLFPSGSTDTQYFGPGTRLTVL.

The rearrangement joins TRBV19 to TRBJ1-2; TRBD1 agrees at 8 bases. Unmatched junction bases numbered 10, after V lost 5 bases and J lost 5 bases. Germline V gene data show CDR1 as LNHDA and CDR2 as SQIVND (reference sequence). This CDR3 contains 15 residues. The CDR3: CASSPPGQARYGYTF. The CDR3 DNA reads TGTGCCAGTAGTCCACCGGGACAGGCCAGATATGGCTACACCTTC.

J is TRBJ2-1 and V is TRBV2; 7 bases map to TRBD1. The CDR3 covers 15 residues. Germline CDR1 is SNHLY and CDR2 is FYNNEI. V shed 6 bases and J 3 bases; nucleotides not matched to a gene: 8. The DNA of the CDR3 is TGTGCCAGCAGGGGGGACAGAGGAGGCTACAATGAGCAGTTCTTC. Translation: CASRGDRGGYNEQFF.

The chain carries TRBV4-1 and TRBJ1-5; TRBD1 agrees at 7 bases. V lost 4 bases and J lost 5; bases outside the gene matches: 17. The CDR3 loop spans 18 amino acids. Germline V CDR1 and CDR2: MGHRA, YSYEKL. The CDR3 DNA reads TGCGCCAGCAGCCGAATTCCGACAGGGAAAACTTCCGATCAGCCCCAGCATTTT. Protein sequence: CASSRIPTGKTSDQPQHF.

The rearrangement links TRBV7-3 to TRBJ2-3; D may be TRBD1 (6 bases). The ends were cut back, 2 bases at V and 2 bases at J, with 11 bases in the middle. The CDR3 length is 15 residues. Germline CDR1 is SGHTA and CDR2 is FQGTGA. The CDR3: CASSLQGPVTDTQYF. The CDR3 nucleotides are TGTGCCAGCAGCTTACAGGGGCCGGTCACAGATACGCAGTATTTT.

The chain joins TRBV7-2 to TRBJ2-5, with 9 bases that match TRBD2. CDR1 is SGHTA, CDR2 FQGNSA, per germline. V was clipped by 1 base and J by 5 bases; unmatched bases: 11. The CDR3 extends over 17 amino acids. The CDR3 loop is CASSLEARGGGWETQYF. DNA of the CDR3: TGTGCCAGCAGCTTAGAAGCTCGCGGGGGGGGCTGGGAGACCCAGTACTTC. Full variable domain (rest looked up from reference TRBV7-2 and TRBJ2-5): GAGVSQSPSNKVTEKGKDVELRCDPISGHTALYWYRQSLGQGLEFLIYFQGNSAPDKSGLPSDRFSAERTGGSVSTLTIQRTQQEDSAVYLCASSLEARGGGWETQYFGPGTRLLVL.

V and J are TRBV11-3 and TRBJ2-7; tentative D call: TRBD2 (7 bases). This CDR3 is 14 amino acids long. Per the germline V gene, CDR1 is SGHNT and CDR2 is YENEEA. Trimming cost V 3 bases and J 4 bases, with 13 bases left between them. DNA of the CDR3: TGTGCCAGCAGCTTGGGGGCGGGAGTTTACGAGCAGTACTTC. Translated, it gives CASSLGAGVYEQYF. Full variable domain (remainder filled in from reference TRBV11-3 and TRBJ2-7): EAGVVQSPRYKIIEKKQPVAFWCNPISGHNTLYWYLQNLGQGPELLIRYENEEAVDDSQLPKDRFSAERLKGVDSTLKIQPAELGDSAVYLCASSLGAGVYEQYFGPGTRLTVT.

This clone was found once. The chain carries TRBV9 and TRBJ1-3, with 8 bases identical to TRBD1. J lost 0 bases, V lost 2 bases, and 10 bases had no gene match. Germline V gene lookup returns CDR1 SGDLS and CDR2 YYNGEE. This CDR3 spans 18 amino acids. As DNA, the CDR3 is TGTGCCAGCAGCGTCAAGATGGGGACAGGTTTCTCTGGAAACACCATATATTTT. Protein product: CASSVKMGTGFSGNTIYF.

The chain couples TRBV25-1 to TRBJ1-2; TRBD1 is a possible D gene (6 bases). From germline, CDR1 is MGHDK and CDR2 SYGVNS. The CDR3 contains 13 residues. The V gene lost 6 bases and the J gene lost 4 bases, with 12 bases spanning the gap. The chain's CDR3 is CASSTGLTYGYTF. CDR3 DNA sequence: TGTGCCAGCAGCACAGGGCTAACCTATGGCTACACCTTC.

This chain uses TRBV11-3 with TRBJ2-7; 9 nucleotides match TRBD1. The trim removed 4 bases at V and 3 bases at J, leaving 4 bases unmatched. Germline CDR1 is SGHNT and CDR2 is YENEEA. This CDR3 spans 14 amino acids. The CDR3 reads CASSSGTGNYEQYF. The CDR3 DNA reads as TGTGCCAGCAGCTCCGGGACAGGGAACTACGAGCAGTACTTC.

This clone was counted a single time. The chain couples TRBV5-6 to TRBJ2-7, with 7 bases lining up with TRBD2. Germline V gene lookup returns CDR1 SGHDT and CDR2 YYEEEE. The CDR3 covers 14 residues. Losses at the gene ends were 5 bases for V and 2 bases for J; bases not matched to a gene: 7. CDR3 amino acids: CASRSRGGAYEQYF. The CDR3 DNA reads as TGTGCCAGCAGGAGTAGGGGAGGGGCCTACGAGCAGTACTTC.

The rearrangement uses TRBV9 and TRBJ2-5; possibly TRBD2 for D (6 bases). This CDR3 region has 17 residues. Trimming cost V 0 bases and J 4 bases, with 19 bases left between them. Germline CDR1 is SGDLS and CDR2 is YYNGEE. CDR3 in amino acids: CASSVAGGRGVGETQYF. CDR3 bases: TGTGCCAGCAGCGTAGCCGGAGGGCGGGGAGTCGGAGAGACCCAGTACTTC.

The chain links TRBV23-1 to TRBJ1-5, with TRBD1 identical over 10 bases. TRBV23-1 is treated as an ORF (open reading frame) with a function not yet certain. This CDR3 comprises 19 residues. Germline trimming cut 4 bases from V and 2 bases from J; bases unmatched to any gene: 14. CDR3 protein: CASSPRTGGRFAGNQPQHF. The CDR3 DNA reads TGCGCCAGCAGTCCTAGGACAGGGGGTAGATTCGCAGGCAATCAGCCCCAGCATTTT.

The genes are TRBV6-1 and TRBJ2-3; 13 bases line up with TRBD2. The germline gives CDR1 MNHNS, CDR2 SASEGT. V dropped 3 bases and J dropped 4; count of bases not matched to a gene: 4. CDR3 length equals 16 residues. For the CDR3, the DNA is TGTGCCAGCAGTGACTATGGACTAGCGGGAGCAGATACGCAGTATTTT. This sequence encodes CASSDYGLAGADTQYF.

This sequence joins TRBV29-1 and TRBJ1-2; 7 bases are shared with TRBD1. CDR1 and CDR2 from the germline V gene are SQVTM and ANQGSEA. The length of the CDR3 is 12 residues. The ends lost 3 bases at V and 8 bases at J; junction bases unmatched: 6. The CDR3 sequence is CSVDEGARGYTF. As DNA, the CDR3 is TGCAGCGTTGACGAGGGGGCGCGGGGCTACACCTTC.

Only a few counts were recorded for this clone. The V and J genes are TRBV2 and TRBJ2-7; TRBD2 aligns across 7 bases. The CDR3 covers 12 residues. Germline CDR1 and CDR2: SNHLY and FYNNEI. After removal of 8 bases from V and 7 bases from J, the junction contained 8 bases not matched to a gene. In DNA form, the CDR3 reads TGTGCCAGCGGAGGGAGGGCCCCAGAGCAGTACTTC. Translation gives CASGGRAPEQYF.

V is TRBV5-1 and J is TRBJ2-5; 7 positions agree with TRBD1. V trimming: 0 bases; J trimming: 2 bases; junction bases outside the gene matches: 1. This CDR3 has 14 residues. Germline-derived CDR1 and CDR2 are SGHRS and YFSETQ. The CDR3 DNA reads TGCGCCAGCAGCTTGGCCAGGGGGCAAGAGACCCAGTACTTC. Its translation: CASSLARGQETQYF.

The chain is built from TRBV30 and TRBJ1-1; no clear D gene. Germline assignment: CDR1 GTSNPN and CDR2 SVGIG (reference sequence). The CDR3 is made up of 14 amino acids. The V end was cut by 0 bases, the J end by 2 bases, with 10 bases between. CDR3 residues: CAWSVGVSNTEAFF. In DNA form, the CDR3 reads TGTGCCTGGAGTGTAGGAGTCAGCAACACTGAAGCTTTCTTT.

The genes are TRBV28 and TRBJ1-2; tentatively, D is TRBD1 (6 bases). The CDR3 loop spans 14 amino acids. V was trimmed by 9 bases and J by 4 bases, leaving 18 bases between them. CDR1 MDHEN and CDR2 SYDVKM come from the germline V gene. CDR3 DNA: TGTGCCAGTCATACAGGGAACATTGGCTATGGCTACACCTTC. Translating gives CASHTGNIGYGYTF.

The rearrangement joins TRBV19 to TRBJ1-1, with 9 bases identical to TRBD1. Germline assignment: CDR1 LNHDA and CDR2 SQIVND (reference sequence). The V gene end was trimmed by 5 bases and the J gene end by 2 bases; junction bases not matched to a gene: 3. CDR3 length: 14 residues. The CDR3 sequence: CASSRTGANTEAFF. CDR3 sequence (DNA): TGTGCCAGTAGTCGGACAGGGGCTAACACTGAAGCTTTCTTT.

The CDR3 bases are TGTGCCAGCAGCTTGTTGAGGAGGGCCTCTAACTATGGCTACACCTTC. Translating it yields CASSLLRRASNYGYTF. The chain carries TRBV5-4 and TRBJ1-2; D unresolved. This CDR3 is 16 amino acids long. Trimming removed 1 base from V and 0 bases from J, with 13 bases in between. Germline V CDR1 and CDR2: SGHNT, YYREEE (reference sequence).

CDR3 amino acids: CASGPLGPTYEQYF. Written as DNA, the CDR3 is TGTGCCAGCGGGCCCCTCGGCCCCACTTACGAGCAGTACTTC. The V and J genes are TRBV9 and TRBJ2-7; D not certain. Trimming cost V 7 bases and J 4 bases, with 18 bases left between them. CDR3 length: 14 amino acids. Germline-derived CDR1 and CDR2 are SGDLS and YYNGEE.

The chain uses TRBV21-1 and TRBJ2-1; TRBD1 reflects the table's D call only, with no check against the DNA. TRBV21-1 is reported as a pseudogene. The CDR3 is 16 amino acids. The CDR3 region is CASISIPGQGSNEQFF. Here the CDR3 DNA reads TGTGCCAGCATCAGTATTCCGGGACAGGGAAGCAATGAGCAGTTCTTC.

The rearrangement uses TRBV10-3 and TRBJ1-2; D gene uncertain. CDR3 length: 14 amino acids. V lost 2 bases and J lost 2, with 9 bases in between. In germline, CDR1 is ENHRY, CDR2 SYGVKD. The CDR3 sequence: CAISEGQVNYGYTF. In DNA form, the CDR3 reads TGTGCCATCAGTGAGGGGCAGGTGAACTATGGCTACACCTTC.

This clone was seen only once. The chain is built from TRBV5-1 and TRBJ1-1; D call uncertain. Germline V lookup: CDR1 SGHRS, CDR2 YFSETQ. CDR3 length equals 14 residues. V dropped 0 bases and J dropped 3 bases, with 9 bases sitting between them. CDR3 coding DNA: TGCGCCAGCAGCTTGGACAGCCCCTACACTGAAGCTTTCTTT. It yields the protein CASSLDSPYTEAFF.